What follows are 19 T cell receptor beta chains derived from one specimen sequenced in a study of cytomegalovirus exposure and HLA in healthy donors. The PCR had 60 Vbeta and 13 Jbeta primers. Only in-frame clones appear in the TCRdb table, and some are missing; sequencing was by immunoSEQ multiplex PCR. The sample has roughly 100,000 clones, over 70% seen once; the top ten hold 6.5% to 9.5%. Sequenced sample: PBMCs. The receptors shown here come from a woman aged 40 to 50 in good health and CMV-seropositive.

This chain connects TRBV11-3 to TRBJ2-1; no reliable D call. CDR3 size: 13 residues. Germline V CDR1 and CDR2: SGHNT, YENEEA. Trimming shortened V by 5 bases and J by 5 bases, and 10 bases separated the two germline ends. This chain's CDR3 is CASSRNLHNEQFF. The DNA of the CDR3 is TGTGCCAGCAGCCGTAACCTACACAATGAGCAGTTCTTC.

The genes are TRBV28 and TRBJ2-7, with D possibly TRBD2 on 6 matching bases. The V gene's germline CDR1 is MDHEN and CDR2 SYDVKM. This CDR3 spans 13 amino acids. V lost 4 bases and J lost 4, with 11 bases in between. Here the CDR3 reads CASSSGGGYEQYF. In DNA, the CDR3 is TGTGCCAGCAGTTCCGGGGGTGGGTACGAGCAGTACTTC. The variable domain in full, with the rest retrieved from reference TRBV28 and TRBJ2-7, is DVKVTQSSRYLVKRTGEKVFLECVQDMDHENMFWYRQDPGLGLRLIYFSYDVKMKEKGDIPEGYSVSREKKERFSLILESASTNQTSMYLCASSSGGGYEQYFGPGTRLTVT.

This clone was counted a single time. J is TRBJ2-7 and V is TRBV5-1; possibly TRBD1 for D (8 bases). Trimming left V 4 bases short and J 2 bases short, with 13 bases between. This CDR3 comprises 14 residues. Germline V gives CDR1 SGHRS, CDR2 YFSETQ. The CDR3 bases are TGCGCCAGCAGCAGCGGGACAGGACCCTACGAGCAGTACTTC. Translated, it gives CASSSGTGPYEQYF.

This clone was found a few times. The CDR3 spells CASSFVMETQYF. The CDR3 DNA sequence: TGTGCCAGCAGTTTCGTTATGGAGACCCAGTACTTC. The chain recombines TRBV28 with TRBJ2-5, with D uncertain. The length of the CDR3 is 12 residues. Germline CDR1 and CDR2: MDHEN and SYDVKM. V gave up 3 bases and J gave up 5 bases, with 7 bases separating them.

This chain links TRBV11-2 with TRBJ2-2, with 8 bases fitting TRBD2. This CDR3 has 18 residues. CDR1 is SGHAT, CDR2 FQNNGV, per germline. Trimming removed 5 bases from V and 4 bases from J; junction bases left unmatched: 15. Here the CDR3 DNA reads TGTGCCAGCAGCCCCCGCTCTGTGGGGGCGGGGGGCACCGGGGAGCTGTTTTTT. This codes for CASSPRSVGAGGTGELFF. Variable domain in full (rest from reference TRBV11-2 and TRBJ2-2): EAGVAQSPRYKIIEKRQSVAFWCNPISGHATLYWYQQILGQGPKLLIQFQNNGVVDDSQLPKDRFSAERLKGVDSTLKIQPAKLEDSAVYLCASSPRSVGAGGTGELFFGEGSRLTVL.

This clone was counted only a few times. The chain recombines TRBV5-4 with TRBJ2-3; D not certain. CDR3 size: 14 residues. V gave up 4 bases and J gave up 1 base, with 10 bases separating them. CDR1 and CDR2 from the germline V gene are SGHNT and YYREEE (reference sequence). DNA of the CDR3: TGTGCCAGCAGCCTCTACCTGGGCACAGATACGCAGTATTTT. It translates to CASSLYLGTDTQYF.

This clone has only one observation. A read error may produce the germline difference seen at one junction end. The chain is built from TRBV7-9 and TRBJ2-2; tentatively, D is TRBD1 or TRBD2 (5 bases each). The germline CDR1 and CDR2 sequences are SEHNR and FQNEAQ (reference sequence). CDR3 length: 18 amino acids. The CDR3 DNA reads as TGTTCCAGCAGGGTGCCCCATGTCGAGCGGAATAACACCGGGGAGCTGTTTTTT. Translated: CSSRVPHVERNNTGELFF. The full variable domain, rest sourced from reference TRBV7-9 and TRBJ2-2, is DTGVSQNPRHKITKRGQNVTFRCDPISEHNRLYWYRQTLGQGPEFLTYFQNEAQLEKSRLLSDRFSAERPKGSFSTLEIQRTEQGDSAMYLCSSRVPHVERNNTGELFFGEGSRLTVL.

The chain couples TRBV28 to TRBJ2-1; tentatively, D is TRBD1 (6 bases). CDR3 length: 17 amino acids. CDR1 and CDR2 from the germline V gene are MDHEN and SYDVKM. Trimming shortened V by 5 bases and J by 4 bases, and 21 bases separated the two germline ends. The CDR3 region has the DNA TGTGCCAGCAGTAATCCCGACGCAGGGGACCAATACAATGAGCAGTTCTTC. Protein sequence: CASSNPDAGDQYNEQFF.

The chain carries TRBV6-5 and TRBJ1-2; D is ambiguous. Trimming took off 1 base at V and 3 bases at J, with 9 bases between the two ends. This CDR3 spans 14 amino acids. Germline values: CDR1 MNHEY, CDR2 SVGAGI. The CDR3, as DNA: TGTGCCAGCAGTTACTATGTCAGCGACTATGGCTACACCTTC. It is translated as CASSYYVSDYGYTF.

The CDR3 DNA sequence: TGTGCCATCAGTGAGTCGAACTGGGGGACAGGGGCGGATGAAAAACTGTTTTTT. This sequence encodes CAISESNWGTGADEKLFF. The chain joins TRBV10-3 to TRBJ1-4, with 10 bases matching TRBD1. CDR1 is ENHRY, CDR2 SYGVKD, per germline. The CDR3 consists of 18 residues. V shed 0 bases, J shed 6 bases, and the junction held 10 bases outside the gene matches.

In its sample, this clone was seen a few times. The rearrangement links TRBV7-8 to TRBJ2-7; no reliable D call. V shed 2 bases and J shed 4 bases, with 6 bases lying between them. CDR1 is SGHVS and CDR2 is FQNEAQ in the germline V gene. This CDR3 contains 12 residues. The CDR3 sequence is CASSLQAYEQYF. The CDR3 DNA is TGTGCCAGCAGCTTACAGGCTTACGAGCAGTACTTC.

The CDR3 DNA is TGTGCCAGCAGCTTAGAGAGTGGAGGGGACACTGAAGCTTTCTTT. Amino acids: CASSLESGGDTEAFF. V gene TRBV7-6 combines with J gene TRBJ1-1; tentatively, D is TRBD1 (5 bases). The V gene's germline CDR1 is SGHVS and CDR2 FNYEAQ. CDR3 length equals 15 residues. With 1 base removed from V and 3 bases from J, the gap between germline ends came to 12 bases.

V and J are TRBV18 and TRBJ2-7, with no clear D. This CDR3 has 13 amino acids. Germline loops: CDR1 KGHSH, CDR2 LQKENI. V was pared by 0 bases and J by 3 bases, with 6 bases between. CDR3 amino acids: CASSPPSRYEQYF. In nucleotides, the CDR3 is TGTGCCAGCTCACCACCGAGCCGCTACGAGCAGTACTTC. The full variable domain, its missing parts supplied by reference TRBV18 and TRBJ2-7, is NAGVMQNPRHLVRRRGQEARLRCSPMKGHSHVYWYRQLPEEGLKFMVYLQKENIIDESGMPKERFSAEFPKEGPSILRIQQVVRGDSAAYFCASSPPSRYEQYFGPGTRLTVT.

The chain couples TRBV11-2 to TRBJ2-7, with D maybe TRBD1 (5 bases). V was clipped by 5 bases and J by 2 bases, with 19 bases between them. The CDR3 loop spans 16 amino acids. Germline V CDR1 and CDR2: SGHAT, FQNNGV. The chain's CDR3 is CASSPRLRDSPYEQYF. The CDR3 DNA reads TGTGCCAGCAGCCCGCGCTTACGAGACAGCCCCTACGAGCAGTACTTC. Together with reference TRBV11-2 and TRBJ2-7, the CDR3 gives the full variable domain: EAGVAQSPRYKIIEKRQSVAFWCNPISGHATLYWYQQILGQGPKLLIQFQNNGVVDDSQLPKDRFSAERLKGVDSTLKIQPAKLEDSAVYLCASSPRLRDSPYEQYFGPGTRLTVT.

V and J are TRBV15 and TRBJ2-2; 7 bases are a match to TRBD1. The CDR3 covers 12 residues. Per the germline V gene, CDR1 is LNHNV and CDR2 is YYDKDF (reference sequence). J gave up 13 bases and V 4 bases, and 6 bases lay outside the gene matches. The CDR3, as DNA: TGTGCCACCAGCACCCTGACAGGGCGGCTGTTTTTT. It specifies CATSTLTGRLFF.

J is TRBJ1-2 and V is TRBV18; D perhaps matches TRBD1 (5 bases). Trimming removed 3 bases at V and 0 bases at J, with 17 bases between. The CDR3 runs to 17 residues. CDR1 and CDR2 (germline): KGHSH, LQKENI. CDR3 protein: CASSPPRGITANYGYTF. Here the CDR3 DNA reads TGTGCCAGCTCACCCCCGCGGGGGATTACTGCTAACTATGGCTACACCTTC.

The chain recombines TRBV21-1 with TRBJ1-5; the table's TRBD1 call for D was not verified on the DNA. TRBV21-1 is designated a pseudogene. This CDR3 has 20 residues. DNA of the CDR3: TGTGCCAGCAGCCCCTCGTTACGGGACAGGGGGCAGTGGGGCAATCAGCCCCAGCATTTT. Translation gives CASSPSLRDRGQWGNQPQHF.

This rearrangement joins TRBV2 to TRBJ1-1; the match to TRBD1 covers 8 bases. The V and J ends lost 5 bases and 2 bases, in that order; junction bases with no gene match: 10. Germline V CDR1 and CDR2: SNHLY, FYNNEI. This CDR3 spans 16 amino acids. The chain's CDR3 is CASSRAGTGLNTEAFF. DNA for the CDR3: TGTGCCAGCAGTCGGGCCGGGACAGGCTTAAACACTGAAGCTTTCTTT.

In this sample, this clone turned up once. The chain joins TRBV10-2 to TRBJ2-4; a possible D gene is TRBD1 (5 bases). Germline lookup yields CDR1 WSHSY and CDR2 SAAADI. Trimming left V 4 bases short and J 6 bases short, with 13 bases between. The CDR3 is 14 residues long. In nucleotides, the CDR3 is TGCGCCAGCAGTGGGCAGGGTACGCGAAACATTCAGTACTTC. Translating it yields CASSGQGTRNIQYF.